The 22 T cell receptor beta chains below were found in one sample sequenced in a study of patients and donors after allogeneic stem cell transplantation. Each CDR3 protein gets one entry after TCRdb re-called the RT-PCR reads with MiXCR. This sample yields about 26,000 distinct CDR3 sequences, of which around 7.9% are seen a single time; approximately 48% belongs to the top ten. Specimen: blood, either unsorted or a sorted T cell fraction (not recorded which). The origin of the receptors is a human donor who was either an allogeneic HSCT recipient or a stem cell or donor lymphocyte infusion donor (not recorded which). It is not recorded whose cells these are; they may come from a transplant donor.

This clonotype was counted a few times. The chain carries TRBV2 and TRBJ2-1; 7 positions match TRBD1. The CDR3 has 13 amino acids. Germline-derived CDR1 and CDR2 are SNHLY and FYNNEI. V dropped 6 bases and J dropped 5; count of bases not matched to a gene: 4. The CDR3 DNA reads TGTGCCAGCAGGCAAGGACAGGACAATGAGCAGTTCTTC. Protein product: CASRQGQDNEQFF.

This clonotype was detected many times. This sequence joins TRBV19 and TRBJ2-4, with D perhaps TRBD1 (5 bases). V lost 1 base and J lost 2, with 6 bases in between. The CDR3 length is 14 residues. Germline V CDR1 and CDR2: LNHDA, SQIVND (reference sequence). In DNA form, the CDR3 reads TGTGCCAGTAGTATAGCAGGGACCAAAAACATTCAGTACTTC. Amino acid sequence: CASSIAGTKNIQYF.

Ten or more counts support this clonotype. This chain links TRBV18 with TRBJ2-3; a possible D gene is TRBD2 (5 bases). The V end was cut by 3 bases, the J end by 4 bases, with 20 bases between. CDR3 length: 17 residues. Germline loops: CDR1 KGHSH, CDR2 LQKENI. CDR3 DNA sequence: TGTGCCAGCTCACCTACCGGACGCGGGTCTTATGCAGATACGCAGTATTTT. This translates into CASSPTGRGSYADTQYF.

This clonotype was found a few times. The CDR3 loop is CASSLLGSNQPQHF. For the CDR3, the DNA is TGTGCCAGCAGCTTGCTGGGGAGCAATCAGCCCCAGCATTTT. The chain employs TRBV5-8 and TRBJ1-5; D gene unclear. CDR3 length: 14 amino acids. CDR1 and CDR2 (germline): SGHTS, YDEGEE. The V end was cut by 1 base, the J end by 1 base, with 6 bases between.

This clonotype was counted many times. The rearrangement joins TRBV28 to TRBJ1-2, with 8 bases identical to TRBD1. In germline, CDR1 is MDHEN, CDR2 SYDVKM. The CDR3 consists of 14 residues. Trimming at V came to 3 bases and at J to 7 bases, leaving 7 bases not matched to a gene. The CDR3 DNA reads TGTGCCAGCAGTTTGATATTCAGGGGGCCTGGCTACACCTTC. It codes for CASSLIFRGPGYTF.

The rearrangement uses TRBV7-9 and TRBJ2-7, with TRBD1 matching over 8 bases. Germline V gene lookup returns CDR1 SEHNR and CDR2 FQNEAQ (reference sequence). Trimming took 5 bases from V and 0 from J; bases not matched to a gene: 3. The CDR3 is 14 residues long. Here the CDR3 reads CASSQGQASYEQYF. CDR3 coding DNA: TGTGCCAGCAGCCAGGGACAGGCCTCCTACGAGCAGTACTTC.

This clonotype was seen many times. The CDR3 DNA follows: TGTGCCAGCAGCTTAGTCGGGGATCTTTCTGAAGCTTTCTTT. It specifies CASSLVGDLSEAFF. The rearrangement joins TRBV7-2 to TRBJ1-1, with D unclear. The CDR3 covers 14 residues. V was pared by 1 base and J by 6 bases, with 12 bases between. Germline V gene data show CDR1 as SGHTA and CDR2 as FQGNSA.

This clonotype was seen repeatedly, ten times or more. Written as DNA, the CDR3 is TGTGCCAGCAGCTTAGAGGCTAGCGGGGGGGCCGGAACCTACGAGCAGTACTTC. The encoded protein is CASSLEASGGAGTYEQYF. The V gene is TRBV7-6, the J gene TRBJ2-7, with TRBD2 matching 12 bases. This CDR3 has 18 residues. V shed 1 base and J 2 bases; nucleotides not matched to a gene: 9. From germline, CDR1 is SGHVS and CDR2 FNYEAQ.

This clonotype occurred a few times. The CDR3 sequence: CASTPGAIRNSPLHF. DNA for the CDR3: TGTGCCAGCACCCCAGGCGCTATCAGGAATTCACCCCTCCACTTT. This chain connects TRBV7-9 to TRBJ1-6; D gene unclear. Germline V gene data show CDR1 as SEHNR and CDR2 as FQNEAQ (reference sequence). V was shortened by 7 bases and J by 7 bases, with 17 bases between the two germline ends. The CDR3 runs to 15 residues.

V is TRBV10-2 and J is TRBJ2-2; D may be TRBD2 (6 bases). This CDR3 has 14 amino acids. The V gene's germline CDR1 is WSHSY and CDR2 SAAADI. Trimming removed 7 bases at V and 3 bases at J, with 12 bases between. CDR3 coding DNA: TGCGCCAGCAACCCGGGACTTTACACCGGGGAGCTGTTTTTT. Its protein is CASNPGLYTGELFF.

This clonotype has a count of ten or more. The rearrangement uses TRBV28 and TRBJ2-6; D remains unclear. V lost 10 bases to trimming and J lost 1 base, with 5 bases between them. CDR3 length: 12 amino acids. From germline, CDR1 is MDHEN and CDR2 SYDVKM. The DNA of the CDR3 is TGTGCCACTAGGTCTGGGGCCAACGTCCTGACTTTC. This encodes CATRSGANVLTF.

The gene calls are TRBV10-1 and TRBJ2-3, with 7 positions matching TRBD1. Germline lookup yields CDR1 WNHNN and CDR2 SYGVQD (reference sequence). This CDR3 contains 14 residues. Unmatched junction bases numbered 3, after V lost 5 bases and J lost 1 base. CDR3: CASSSTGRTDTQYF. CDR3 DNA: TGCGCCAGCAGTTCGACAGGGCGCACAGATACGCAGTATTTT.

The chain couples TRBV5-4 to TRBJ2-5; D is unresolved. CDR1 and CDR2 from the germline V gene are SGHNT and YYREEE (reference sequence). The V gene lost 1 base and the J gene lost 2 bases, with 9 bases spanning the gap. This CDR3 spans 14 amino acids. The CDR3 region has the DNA TGTGCCAGCAGCTTGATTCAGGCTCAAGAGACCCAGTACTTC. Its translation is CASSLIQAQETQYF.

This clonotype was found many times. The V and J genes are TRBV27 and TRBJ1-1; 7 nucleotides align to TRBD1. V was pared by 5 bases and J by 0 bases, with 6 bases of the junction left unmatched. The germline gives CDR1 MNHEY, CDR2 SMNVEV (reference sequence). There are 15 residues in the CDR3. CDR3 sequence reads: CASSRRDSLNTEAFF. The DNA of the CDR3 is TGTGCCAGCAGTCGACGGGACAGCTTGAACACTGAAGCTTTCTTT.

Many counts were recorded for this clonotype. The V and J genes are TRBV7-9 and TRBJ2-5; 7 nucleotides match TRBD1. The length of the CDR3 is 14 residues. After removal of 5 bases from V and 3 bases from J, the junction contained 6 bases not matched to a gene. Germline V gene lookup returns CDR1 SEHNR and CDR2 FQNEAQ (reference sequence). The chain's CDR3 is CASSGRDSEETQYF. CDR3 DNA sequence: TGTGCCAGCAGCGGACGGGACAGCGAAGAGACCCAGTACTTC.

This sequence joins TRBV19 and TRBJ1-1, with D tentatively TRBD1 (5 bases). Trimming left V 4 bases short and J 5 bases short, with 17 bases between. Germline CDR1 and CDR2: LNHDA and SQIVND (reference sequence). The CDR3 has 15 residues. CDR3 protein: CASSTRVRGRTEAFF. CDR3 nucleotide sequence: TGTGCCAGTAGTACCAGGGTTCGGGGAAGAACTGAAGCTTTCTTT.

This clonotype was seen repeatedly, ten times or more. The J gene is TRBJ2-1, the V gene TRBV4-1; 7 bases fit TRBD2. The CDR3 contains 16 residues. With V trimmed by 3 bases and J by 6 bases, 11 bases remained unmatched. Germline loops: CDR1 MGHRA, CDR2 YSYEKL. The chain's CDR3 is CASSQAGGSPLNEQFF. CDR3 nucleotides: TGCGCCAGCAGCCAGGCAGGCGGGAGCCCCCTCAATGAGCAGTTCTTC.

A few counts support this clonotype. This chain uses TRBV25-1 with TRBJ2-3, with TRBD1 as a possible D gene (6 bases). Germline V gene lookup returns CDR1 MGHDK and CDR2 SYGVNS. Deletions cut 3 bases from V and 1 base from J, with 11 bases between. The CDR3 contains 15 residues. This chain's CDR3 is CASSDPRTGTDTQYF. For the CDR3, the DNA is TGTGCCAGCAGTGATCCAAGGACAGGCACAGATACGCAGTATTTT.

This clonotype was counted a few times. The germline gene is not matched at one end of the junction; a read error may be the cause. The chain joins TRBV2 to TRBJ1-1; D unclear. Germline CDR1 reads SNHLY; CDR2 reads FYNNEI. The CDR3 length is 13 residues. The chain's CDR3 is CASSEPKMNTEAF. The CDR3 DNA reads TGTGCCAGCAGTGAACCTAAGATGAACACTGAAGCTTTT.

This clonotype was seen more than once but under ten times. DNA of the CDR3: TGTGCCAGCAGTTTACAGGGCTCCTCTGGAAACACCATATATTTT. As protein: CASSLQGSSGNTIYF. The chain employs TRBV27 and TRBJ1-3; D is perhaps TRBD1 (5 bases). CDR3 length equals 15 residues. V shed 2 bases and J shed 0 bases, with 8 bases lying between them. The germline gives CDR1 MNHEY, CDR2 SMNVEV (reference sequence).

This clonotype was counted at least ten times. The chain's CDR3 is CASSPRGANVLTF. DNA for the CDR3: TGTGCCAGCAGCCCTCGTGGGGCCAACGTCCTGACTTTC. The chain has TRBV7-6 and TRBJ2-6; D is unclear. CDR3 length equals 13 residues. Germline V CDR1 and CDR2: SGHVS, FNYEAQ. V lost 5 bases, J lost 3 bases, and 5 bases lay in between.

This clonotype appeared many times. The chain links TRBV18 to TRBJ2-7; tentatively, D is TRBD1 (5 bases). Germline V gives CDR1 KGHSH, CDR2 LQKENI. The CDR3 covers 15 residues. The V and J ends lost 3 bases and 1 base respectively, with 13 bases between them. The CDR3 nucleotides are TGTGCCAGCTCACCCGCCACCCGACAGTCCTACGAGCAGTACTTC. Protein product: CASSPATRQSYEQYF.